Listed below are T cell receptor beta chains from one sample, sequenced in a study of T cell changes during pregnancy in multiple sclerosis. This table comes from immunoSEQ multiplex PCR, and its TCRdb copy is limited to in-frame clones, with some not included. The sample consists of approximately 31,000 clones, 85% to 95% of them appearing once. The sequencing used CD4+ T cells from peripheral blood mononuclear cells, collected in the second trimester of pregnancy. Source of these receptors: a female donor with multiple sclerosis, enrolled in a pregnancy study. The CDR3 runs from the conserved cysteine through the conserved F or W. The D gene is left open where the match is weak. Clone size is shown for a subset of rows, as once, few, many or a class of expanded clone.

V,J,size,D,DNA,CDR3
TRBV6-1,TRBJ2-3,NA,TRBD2,TGTGCCAGCCGCCCGGTTAGCGGGAAGTCAGATACGCAGTATTTT,CASRPVSGKSDTQYF
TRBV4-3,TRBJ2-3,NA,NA,TGCGCCAGCAGCCAAGATGCCGGGGCAGATACGCAGTATTTT,CASSQDAGADTQYF
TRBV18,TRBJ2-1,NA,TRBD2,TGTGCCAGCTCACAAGGGACTAGCGGGAGGCCTGGCTCCTACAATGAGCAGTTCTTC,CASSQGTSGRPGSYNEQFF
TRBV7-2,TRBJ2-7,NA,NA,TGTGCCAGCAGCCCCGGAGGGCCCTCCTACGAGCAGTACTTC,CASSPGGPSYEQYF
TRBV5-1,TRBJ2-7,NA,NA,TGCGCCAGCAGCCCGGACCAGGGCGCCTACGAGCAGTACTTC,CASSPDQGAYEQYF
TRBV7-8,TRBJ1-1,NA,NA,TGTGCCAGCAGCTTGGCGTACAGGGTAGACACTGAAGCTTTCTTT,CASSLAYRVDTEAFF
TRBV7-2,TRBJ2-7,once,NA,TGTGCCAGCAGCTTAAAACTAGTTTTTCGCGAGCAGTACTTC,CASSLKLVFREQYF
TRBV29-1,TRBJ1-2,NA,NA,TGCAGCGTTTCAGGGTCTAACTATGGCTACACCTTC,CSVSGSNYGYTF
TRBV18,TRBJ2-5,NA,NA,TGTGCCAGCTCAACCCAAGGGCGCAGGGCTCAAGAGACCCAGTACTTC,CASSTQGRRAQETQYF
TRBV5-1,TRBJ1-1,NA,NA,TGCGCCAGCAGCCCGCACCTTGGGGCACACAACACTGAAGCTTTCTTT,CASSPHLGAHNTEAFF